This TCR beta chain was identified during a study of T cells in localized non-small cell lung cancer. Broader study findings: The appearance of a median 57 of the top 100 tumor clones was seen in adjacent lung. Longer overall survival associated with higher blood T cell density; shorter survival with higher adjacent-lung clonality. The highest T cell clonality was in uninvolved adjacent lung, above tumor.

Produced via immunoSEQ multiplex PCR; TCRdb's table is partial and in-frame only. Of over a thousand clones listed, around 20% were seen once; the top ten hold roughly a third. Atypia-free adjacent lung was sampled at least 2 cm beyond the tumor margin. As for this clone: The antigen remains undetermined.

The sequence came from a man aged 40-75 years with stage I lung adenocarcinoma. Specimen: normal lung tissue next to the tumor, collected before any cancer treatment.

CDR3 amino acids: CASSQALLASGGNEQFF. CDR3 nucleotides: TGCGCCAGCAGCCAAGCCTTGCTGGCCTCGGGCGGCAATGAGCAGTTCTTC. This sequence joins TRBV4-1 and TRBJ2-1; D call uncertain. The germline V gene has CDR1 MGHRA and CDR2 YSYEKL. V lost 1 base and J 6 bases, leaving 19 bases between the germline ends. This CDR3 is built from 17 residues.